This T cell receptor beta chain is drawn from a study of blood T cell repertoires in COVID-19. Study-level background: Specimens from acute and convalescent COVID-19 originated in the United States, Italy and Spain. Sample material is recorded as cDNA or gDNA derived from T cells, B-cell-depleted T cells, or PBMCs.

V shed 5 bases and J 4 bases; nucleotides not matched to a gene: 8. CDR3 length: 16 amino acids. From germline, CDR1 is MDHEN and CDR2 SYDVKM. Per the study methods: By means of reference gene primer amplification, nucleated cell counts were estimated. This table comes from immunoSEQ multiplex PCR, and its TCRdb copy is limited to in-frame clones, with some not included. The D gene and trimming were derived from the DNA, and the V and J assignments and clone size from that table. The repertoire holds approximately 150,000 clones, roughly 84% seen once, with 4.8% in the top ten. This sequence joins TRBV28 and TRBJ1-5; 10 nucleotides line up with TRBD1. The sample consisted of peripheral blood. This TCR was recovered from a human donor in a cohort sampled during active COVID-19. The CDR3 sequence is CASSTVGTGVNQPQHF. In nucleotides, the CDR3 is TGTGCCAGCAGTACCGTGGGGACAGGGGTTAATCAGCCCCAGCATTTT.